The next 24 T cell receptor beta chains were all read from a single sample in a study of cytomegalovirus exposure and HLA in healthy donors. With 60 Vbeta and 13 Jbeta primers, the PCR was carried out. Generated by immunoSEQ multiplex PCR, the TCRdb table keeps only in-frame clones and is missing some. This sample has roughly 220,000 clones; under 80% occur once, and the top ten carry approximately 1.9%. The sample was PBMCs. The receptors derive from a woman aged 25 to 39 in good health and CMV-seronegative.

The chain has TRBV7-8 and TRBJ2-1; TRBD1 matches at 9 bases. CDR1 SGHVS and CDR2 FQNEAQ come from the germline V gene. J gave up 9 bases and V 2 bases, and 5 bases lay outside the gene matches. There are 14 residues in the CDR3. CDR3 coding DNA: TGTGCCAGCAGCTTAACGGGACAGGGCGGTGAGCAGTTCTTC. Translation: CASSLTGQGGEQFF.

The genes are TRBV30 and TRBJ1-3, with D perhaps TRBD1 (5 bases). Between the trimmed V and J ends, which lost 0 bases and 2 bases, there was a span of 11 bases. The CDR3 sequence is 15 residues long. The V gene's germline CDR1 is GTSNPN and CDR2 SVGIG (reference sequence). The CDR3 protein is CAWSVRGGPGNTIYF. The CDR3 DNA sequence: TGTGCCTGGAGTGTGAGGGGAGGACCTGGAAACACCATATATTTT.

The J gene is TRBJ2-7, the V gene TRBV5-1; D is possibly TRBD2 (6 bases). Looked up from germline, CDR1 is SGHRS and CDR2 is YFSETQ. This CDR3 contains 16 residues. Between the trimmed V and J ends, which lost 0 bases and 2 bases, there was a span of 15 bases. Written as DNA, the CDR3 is TGCGCCAGCAGCTTGGCCGCGGGACTTTTAACCTACGAGCAGTACTTC. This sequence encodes CASSLAAGLLTYEQYF.

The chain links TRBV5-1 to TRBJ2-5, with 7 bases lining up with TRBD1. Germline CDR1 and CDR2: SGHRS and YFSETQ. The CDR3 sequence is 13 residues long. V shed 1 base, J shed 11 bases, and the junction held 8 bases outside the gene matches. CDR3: CASSLTGVGEQYF. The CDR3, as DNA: TGCGCCAGCAGCTTGACAGGGGTGGGGGAGCAGTACTTC. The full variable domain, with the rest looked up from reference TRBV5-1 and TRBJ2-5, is KAGVTQTPRYLIKTRGQQVTLSCSPISGHRSVSWYQQTPGQGLQFLFEYFSETQRNKGNFPGRFSGRQFSNSRSEMNVSTLELGDSALYLCASSLTGVGEQYFGPGTRLLVL.

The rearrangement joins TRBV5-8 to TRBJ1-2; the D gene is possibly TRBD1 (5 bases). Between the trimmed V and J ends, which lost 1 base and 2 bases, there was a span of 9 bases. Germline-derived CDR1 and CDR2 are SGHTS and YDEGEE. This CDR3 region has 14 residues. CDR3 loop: CASSLRQTNYGYTF. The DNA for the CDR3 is TGTGCCAGCAGCTTGAGACAGACCAACTATGGCTACACCTTC.

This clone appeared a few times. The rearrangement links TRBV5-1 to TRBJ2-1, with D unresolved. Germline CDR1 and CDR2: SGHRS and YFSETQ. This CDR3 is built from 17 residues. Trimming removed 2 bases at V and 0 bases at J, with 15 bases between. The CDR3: CASSFGQTQSSYNEQFF. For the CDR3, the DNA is TGCGCCAGCAGCTTTGGGCAGACACAAAGCTCCTACAATGAGCAGTTCTTC.

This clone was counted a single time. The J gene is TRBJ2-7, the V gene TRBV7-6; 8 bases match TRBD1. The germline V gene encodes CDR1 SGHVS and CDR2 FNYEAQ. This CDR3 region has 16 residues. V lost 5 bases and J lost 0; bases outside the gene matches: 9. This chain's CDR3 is CASSPFTGQGSYEQYF. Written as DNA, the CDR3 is TGTGCCAGCAGCCCCTTCACAGGACAGGGCTCCTACGAGCAGTACTTC.

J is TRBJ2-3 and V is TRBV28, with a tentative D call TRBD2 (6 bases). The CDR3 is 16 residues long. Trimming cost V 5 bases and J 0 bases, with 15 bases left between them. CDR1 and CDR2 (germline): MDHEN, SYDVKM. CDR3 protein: CASSLWTGLSTDTQYF. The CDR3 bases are TGTGCCAGCAGTCTCTGGACGGGACTTAGCACAGATACGCAGTATTTT.

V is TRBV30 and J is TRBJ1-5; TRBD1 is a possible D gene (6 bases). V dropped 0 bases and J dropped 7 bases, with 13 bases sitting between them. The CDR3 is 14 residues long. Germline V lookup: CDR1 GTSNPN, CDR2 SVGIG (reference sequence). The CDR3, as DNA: TGTGCCTGGAGTGTACCGGCAGGGGAACAGCCCCAGCATTTT. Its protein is CAWSVPAGEQPQHF. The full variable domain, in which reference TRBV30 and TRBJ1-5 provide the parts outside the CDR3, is SQTIHQWPATLVQPVGSPLSLECTVEGTSNPNLYWYRQAAGRGLQLLFYSVGIGQISSEVPQNLSASRPQDRQFILSSKKLLLSDSGFYLCAWSVPAGEQPQHFGDGTRLSIL.

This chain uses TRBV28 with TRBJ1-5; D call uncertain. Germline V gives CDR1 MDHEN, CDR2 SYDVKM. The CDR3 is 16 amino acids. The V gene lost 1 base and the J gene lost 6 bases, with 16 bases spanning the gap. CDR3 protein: CASSLFAGRAGQPQHF. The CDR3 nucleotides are TGTGCCAGCAGTTTATTTGCAGGTCGGGCGGGTCAGCCCCAGCATTTT.

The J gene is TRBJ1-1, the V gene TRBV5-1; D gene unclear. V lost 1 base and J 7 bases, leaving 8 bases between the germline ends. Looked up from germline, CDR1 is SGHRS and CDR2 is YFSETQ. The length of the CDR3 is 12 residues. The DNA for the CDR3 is TGCGCCAGCAGCTTGAGAGGAAGTGAAGCTTTCTTT. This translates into CASSLRGSEAFF.

CDR3 sequence (DNA): TGTGCCTGGAGTGTAAACCCTCGGGACACTGAAGCTTTCTTT. This sequence encodes CAWSVNPRDTEAFF. V gene TRBV30 combines with J gene TRBJ1-1; D not certain. The CDR3 extends over 14 amino acids. Germline values: CDR1 GTSNPN, CDR2 SVGIG (reference sequence). V was cut by 0 bases and J by 3 bases, with 11 bases left in between.

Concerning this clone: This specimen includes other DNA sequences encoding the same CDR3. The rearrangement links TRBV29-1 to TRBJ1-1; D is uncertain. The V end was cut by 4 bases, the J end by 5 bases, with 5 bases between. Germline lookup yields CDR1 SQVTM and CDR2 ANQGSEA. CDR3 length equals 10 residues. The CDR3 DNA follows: TGCAGCGTTGGAGGAACTGAAGCTTTCTTT. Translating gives CSVGGTEAFF.

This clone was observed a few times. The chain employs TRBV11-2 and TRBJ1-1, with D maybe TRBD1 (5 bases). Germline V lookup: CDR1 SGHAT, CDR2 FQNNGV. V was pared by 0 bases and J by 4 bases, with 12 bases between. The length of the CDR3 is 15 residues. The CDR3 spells CASSLDWGELTEAFF. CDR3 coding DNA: TGTGCCAGCAGCTTAGATTGGGGCGAACTCACTGAAGCTTTCTTT.

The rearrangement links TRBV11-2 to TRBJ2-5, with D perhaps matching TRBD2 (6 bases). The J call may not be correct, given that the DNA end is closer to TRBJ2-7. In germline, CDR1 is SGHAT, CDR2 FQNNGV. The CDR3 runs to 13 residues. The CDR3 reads CASRGGTGHEQYF. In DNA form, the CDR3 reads TGTGCCAGCAGGGGGGGTACGGGCCACGAGCAGTACTTC.

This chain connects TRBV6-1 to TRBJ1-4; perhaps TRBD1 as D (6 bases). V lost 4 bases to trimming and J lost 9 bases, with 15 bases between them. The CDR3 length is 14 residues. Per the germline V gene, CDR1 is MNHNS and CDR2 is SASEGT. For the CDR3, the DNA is TGTGCCAGCAGTGGCCCGGGGGGGCCCCAAAAACTGTTTTTT. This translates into CASSGPGGPQKLFF.

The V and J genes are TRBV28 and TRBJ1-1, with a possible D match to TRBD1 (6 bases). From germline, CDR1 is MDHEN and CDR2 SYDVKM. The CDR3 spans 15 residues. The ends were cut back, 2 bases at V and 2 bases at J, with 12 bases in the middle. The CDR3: CASSLGRTANTEAFF. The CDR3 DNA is TGTGCCAGCAGTTTAGGCAGGACAGCAAACACTGAAGCTTTCTTT.

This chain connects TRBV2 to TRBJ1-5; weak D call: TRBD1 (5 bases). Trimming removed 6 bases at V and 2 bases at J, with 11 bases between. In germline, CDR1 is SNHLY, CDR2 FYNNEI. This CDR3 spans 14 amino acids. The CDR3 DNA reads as TGTGCCAGCAGCGGGGCGGGAGGCAATCAGCCCCAGCATTTT. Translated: CASSGAGGNQPQHF.

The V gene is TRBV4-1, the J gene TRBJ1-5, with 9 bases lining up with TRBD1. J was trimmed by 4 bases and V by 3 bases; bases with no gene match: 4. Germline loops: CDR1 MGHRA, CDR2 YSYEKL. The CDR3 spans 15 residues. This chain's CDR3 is CASSHAGTGNQPQHF. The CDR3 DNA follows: TGCGCCAGCAGCCATGCGGGGACAGGGAATCAGCCCCAGCATTTT.

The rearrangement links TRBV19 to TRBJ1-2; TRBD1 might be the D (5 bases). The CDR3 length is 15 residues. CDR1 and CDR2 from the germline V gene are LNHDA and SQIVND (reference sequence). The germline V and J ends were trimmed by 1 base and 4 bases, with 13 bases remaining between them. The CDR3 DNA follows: TGTGCCAGTAGTATAGCTAGGGGATTGGGCTATGGCTACACCTTC. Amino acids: CASSIARGLGYGYTF.

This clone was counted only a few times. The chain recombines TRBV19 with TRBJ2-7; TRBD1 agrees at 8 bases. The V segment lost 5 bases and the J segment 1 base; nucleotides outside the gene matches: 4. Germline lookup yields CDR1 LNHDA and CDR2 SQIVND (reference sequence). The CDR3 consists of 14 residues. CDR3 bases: TGTGCCAGTAGTGGACAGGGTATATCCTACGAGCAGTACTTC. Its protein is CASSGQGISYEQYF.

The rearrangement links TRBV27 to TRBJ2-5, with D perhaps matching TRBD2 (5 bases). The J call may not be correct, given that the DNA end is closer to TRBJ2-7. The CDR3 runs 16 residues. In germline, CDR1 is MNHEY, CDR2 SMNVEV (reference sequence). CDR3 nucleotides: TGTGCCAGCAGTCCGCAAACTTCGGGATCCTCCTACGAGCAGTACTTC. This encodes CASSPQTSGSSYEQYF.

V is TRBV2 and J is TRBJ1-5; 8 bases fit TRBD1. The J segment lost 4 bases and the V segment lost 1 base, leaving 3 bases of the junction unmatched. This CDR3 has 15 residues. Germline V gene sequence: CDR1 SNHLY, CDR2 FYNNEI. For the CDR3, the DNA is TGTGCCAGCAGTGAAGACAGGGGGTCGAATCAGCCCCAGCATTTT. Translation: CASSEDRGSNQPQHF.

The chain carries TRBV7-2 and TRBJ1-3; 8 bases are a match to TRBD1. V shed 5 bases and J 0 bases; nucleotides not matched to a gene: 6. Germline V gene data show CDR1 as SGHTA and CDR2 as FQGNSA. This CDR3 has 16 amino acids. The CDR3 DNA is TGTGCCAGCAGCCAGGACAGGGCCTCCTCTGGAAACACCATATATTTT. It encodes CASSQDRASSGNTIYF.